Following are 9 T cell receptor beta chains from one sample sequenced in a study of neurological immune-mediated disorders. A single record per CDR3 protein comes from TCRdb applying MiXCR to the 5' RACE reads. Here the sample spans 20,000 to 30,000 distinct CDR3 sequences, about 6.7% being singletons. Material for sequencing was PBMCs. Source of these receptors: a woman in her thirties or forties in good health.

Turning to this clonotype: Being one base from a much bigger clone, this may be a read error. The rearrangement joins TRBV29-1 to TRBJ1-2; 10 positions agree with TRBD1. CDR1 and CDR2 from the germline V gene are SQVTM and ANQGSEA. The CDR3 covers 15 residues. Losses at the gene ends were 2 bases for V and 6 bases for J; bases not matched to a gene: 9. CDR3 nucleotide sequence: TGCAGCGTTGAAAAGGACAGGGGGAATCCTAATGGCTACACCTTC. Protein: CSVEKDRGNPNGYTF.

In its sample, this clonotype was seen many times. V gene TRBV6-1 combines with J gene TRBJ2-7, with unresolved D. Germline loops: CDR1 MNHNS, CDR2 SASEGT. The CDR3 has 10 amino acids. Trimming cost V 6 bases and J 3 bases, with 3 bases left between them. The CDR3 protein is CASRVYEQYF. CDR3 in DNA: TGTGCCAGCAGGGTCTACGAGCAGTACTTC.

This clonotype was seen at least ten times. The chain links TRBV14 to TRBJ2-3, with 10 bases lining up with TRBD2. V was pared by 0 bases and J by 3 bases, with 9 bases of the junction left unmatched. This CDR3 spans 18 amino acids. The germline V gene has CDR1 SGHDN and CDR2 FVKESK. CDR3 sequence (DNA): TGTGCCAGCAGCCAAGATGTCTTAGCGGGAGGAAGAACAGATACGCAGTATTTT. Amino acids: CASSQDVLAGGRTDTQYF.

This clonotype was seen ten or more times. V gene TRBV7-2 combines with J gene TRBJ2-5; 7 nucleotides agree with TRBD2. Losses at the gene ends were 5 bases for V and 3 bases for J; bases not matched to a gene: 6. CDR1 and CDR2 from the germline V gene are SGHTA and FQGNSA. CDR3 length: 14 residues. DNA for the CDR3: TGTGCCAGCAGCCCGGGACTACGAAAAGAGACCCAGTACTTC. It is translated as CASSPGLRKETQYF.

The gene calls are TRBV2 and TRBJ2-1; D possibly corresponds to TRBD2 (5 bases). This CDR3 has 15 amino acids. V was shortened by 6 bases and J by 7 bases, with 19 bases between the two germline ends. Per the germline V gene, CDR1 is SNHLY and CDR2 is FYNNEI. CDR3 amino acids: CASSARVTTGNEQFF. The CDR3 coding sequence is TGTGCCAGCAGCGCGCGCGTAACCACGGGGAATGAGCAGTTCTTC. The entire variable domain, with the rest obtained from reference TRBV2 and TRBJ2-1, is as follows: EPEVTQTPSHQVTQMGQEVILRCVPISNHLYFYWYRQILGQKVEFLVSFYNNEISEKSEIFDDQFSVERPDGSNFTLKIRSTKLEDSAMYFCASSARVTTGNEQFFGPGTRLTVL.

This clonotype is medium-sized. This chain uses TRBV4-2 with TRBJ2-1; no definite D call. The CDR3 loop spans 16 amino acids. V was clipped by 3 bases and J by 4 bases, with 16 bases between them. Germline V gives CDR1 LGHNA, CDR2 YNFKEQ. CDR3 amino acids: CASSQTPDHQYNEQFF. The CDR3 DNA reads as TGTGCCAGCAGCCAGACGCCGGATCACCAATACAATGAGCAGTTCTTC.

At least ten counts were recorded for this clonotype. This CDR3 reads CASSPGAGGYTDTQYF. In DNA, the CDR3 is TGTGCCAGCAGCCCAGGAGCGGGGGGCTACACAGATACGCAGTATTTT. V is TRBV7-3 and J is TRBJ2-3, with 9 bases identical to TRBD2. The CDR3 has 16 residues. J gave up 2 bases and V 5 bases, and 8 bases lay outside the gene matches. CDR1 SGHTA and CDR2 FQGTGA come from the germline V gene.

This clonotype was seen many times. J is TRBJ1-1 and V is TRBV5-1; no clear D gene. The germline V gene has CDR1 SGHRS and CDR2 YFSETQ. The length of the CDR3 is 12 residues. V lost 5 bases and J 7 bases, leaving 12 bases between the germline ends. The CDR3 bases are TGCGCCAGCAGGCTTGAGGGAGATGAAGCTTTCTTT. This translates into CASRLEGDEAFF.

Many counts were recorded for this clonotype. This sequence joins TRBV20-1 and TRBJ2-7, with D hard to call. Germline CDR1 reads DFQATT; CDR2 reads SNEGSKA (reference sequence). The CDR3 sequence is 14 residues long. Between the trimmed V and J ends, which lost 1 base and 3 bases, there was a span of 13 bases. The DNA for the CDR3 is TGCAGTGCTAGAGTGGGTGGCCAGAACTACGAGCAGTACTTC. Amino acids: CSARVGGQNYEQYF.